The present entry profiles one TCR beta chain with its context. As yet, its antigen is unknown. A read error may produce the germline difference seen at one junction end. The sample is drawn from a study of cytomegalovirus exposure and HLA in healthy donors. Method: immunoSEQ multiplex PCR; TCRdb's copy keeps in-frame clones and lacks some. The data contain 150,000 to 200,000 clones, roughly 84% of them seen just once; the ten biggest clones take up roughly 7%. Regarding the study as a whole: The study designated 150 to 200 TCR beta chains cytomegalovirus-associated. It was confirmed in vitro that a few of the CMV-associated chains were specific for CMV antigens.

The sequenced sample was PBMCs. This sequence was found in a man younger than 30 in good health and CMV-seropositive.

CDR3 coding DNA: TGTGCCAGCAGCTTATTGGGACTAGCGGGACAAGATACGCAGTATTTT. It encodes CASSLLGLAGQDTQYF. V usage is TRBV27 and J usage is TRBJ2-3; 13 nucleotides line up with TRBD2. The CDR3 totals 16 residues. CDR1 is MNHEY and CDR2 is SMNVEV in the germline V gene (reference sequence).